Described below is a single TCR beta chain sequence and its context. No antigen is known for it. This sample stems from a study of regulatory T cells in long-lasting Graves disease. Findings and caveats of the study: Among samples with persistent disease, TRBV28, TRBJ1-2 and TRBJ2-5 were favored.

Construction of the TCR beta libraries employed iRepertoire HTBI primers in conjunction with Arm-PCR of CDR3 regions. TCRdb re-derived calls from the multiplex PCR reads in MiXCR, one entry per CDR3 protein. Among roughly 610,000 distinct CDR3 sequences, around 15% were seen once, and the ten largest hold approximately 20%. Regarding time point: newly diagnosed GD, antithyroid drugs for less than 3 months. PBMCs provided the RNA from which the TCR library was made. Doctors identified Graves' disease using the American Thyroid Association guidelines. This CDR3 region has 15 residues. V was shortened by 3 bases and J by 4 bases, with 12 bases between the two germline ends. Separately, the same data were catalogued under a study of T cells in Graves' hyperthyroidism and ophthalmopathy. That paper states: On the basis of clinical symptoms, serum thyroxine and TRAb, thyroid ultrasound and orbital computed tomography, diagnoses were made. Ophthalmopathy onset followed model prediction by a median about 6.5 months.

The chain links TRBV12-3 or TRBV12-4 to TRBJ2-2; no clear D. This TCR was recovered from a woman aged 25 to 45 with Graves disease. The sample in question was peripheral blood mononuclear cells (PBMCs), obtained at new diagnosis, from a patient treated with antithyroid drugs. CDR3 coding DNA: TGTGCCAGCAGTTTTGATCAGTCGGGCACCGGGGAGCTGTTTTTT. Protein: CASSFDQSGTGELFF.